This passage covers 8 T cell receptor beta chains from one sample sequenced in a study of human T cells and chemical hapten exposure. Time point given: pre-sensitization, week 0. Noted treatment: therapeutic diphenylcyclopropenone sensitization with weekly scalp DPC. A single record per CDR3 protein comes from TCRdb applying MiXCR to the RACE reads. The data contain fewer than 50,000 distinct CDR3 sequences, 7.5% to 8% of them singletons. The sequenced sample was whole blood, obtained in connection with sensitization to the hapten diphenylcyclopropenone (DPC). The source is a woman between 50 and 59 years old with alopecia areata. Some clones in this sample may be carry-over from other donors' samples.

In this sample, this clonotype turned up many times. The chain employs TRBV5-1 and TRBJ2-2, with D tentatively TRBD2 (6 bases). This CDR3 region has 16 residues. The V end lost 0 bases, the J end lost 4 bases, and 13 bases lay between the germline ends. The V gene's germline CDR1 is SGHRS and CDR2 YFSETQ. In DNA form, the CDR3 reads TGCGCCAGCAGCTTGGAGCCTAGCGCTGGCACCGGGGAGCTGTTTTTT. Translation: CASSLEPSAGTGELFF.

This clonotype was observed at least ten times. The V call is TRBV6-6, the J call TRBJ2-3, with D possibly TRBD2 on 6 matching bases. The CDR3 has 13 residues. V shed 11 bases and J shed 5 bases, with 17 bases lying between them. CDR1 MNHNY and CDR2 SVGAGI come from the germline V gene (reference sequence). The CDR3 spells CASLAVARDTQYF. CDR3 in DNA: TGTGCCTCACTAGCCGTAGCCAGAGATACGCAGTATTTT.

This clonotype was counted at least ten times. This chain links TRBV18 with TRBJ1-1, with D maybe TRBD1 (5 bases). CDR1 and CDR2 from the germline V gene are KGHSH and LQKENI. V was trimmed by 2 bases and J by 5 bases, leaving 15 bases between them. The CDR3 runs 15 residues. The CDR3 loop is CASSPIRDERTEAFF. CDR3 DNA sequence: TGTGCCAGCTCACCAATCCGGGACGAGAGGACTGAAGCTTTCTTT.

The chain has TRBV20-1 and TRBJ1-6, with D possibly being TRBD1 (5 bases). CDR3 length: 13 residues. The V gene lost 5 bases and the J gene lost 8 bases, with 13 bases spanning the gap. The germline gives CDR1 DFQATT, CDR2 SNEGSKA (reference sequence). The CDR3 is CSAGGRADSPLHF. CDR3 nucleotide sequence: TGCAGTGCTGGCGGCAGGGCTGATTCACCCCTCCACTTT.

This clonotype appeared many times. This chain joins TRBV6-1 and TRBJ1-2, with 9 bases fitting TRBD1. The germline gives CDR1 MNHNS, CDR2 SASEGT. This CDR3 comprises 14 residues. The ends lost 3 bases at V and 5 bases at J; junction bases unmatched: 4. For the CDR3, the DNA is TGTGCCAGCAGTGAGGGGACAGGGCTGTATGGCTACACCTTC. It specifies CASSEGTGLYGYTF.

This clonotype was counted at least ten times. The CDR3 nucleotides read TGCAGCGGTGGACCGGGAGAGACCCAGTACTTC. This translates into CSGGPGETQYF. The chain combines TRBV29-1 with TRBJ2-5; no definite D call. V lost 7 bases and J lost 4, with 10 bases in between. This CDR3 contains 11 residues. The germline V gene has CDR1 SQVTM and CDR2 ANQGSEA.

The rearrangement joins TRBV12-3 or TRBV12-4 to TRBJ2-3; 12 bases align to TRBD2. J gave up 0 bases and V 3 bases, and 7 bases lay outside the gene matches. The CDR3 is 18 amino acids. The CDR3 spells CASSFPSGRAPSTDTQYF. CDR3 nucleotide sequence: TGTGCCAGCAGTTTTCCTAGCGGGAGGGCCCCTAGCACAGATACGCAGTATTTT.

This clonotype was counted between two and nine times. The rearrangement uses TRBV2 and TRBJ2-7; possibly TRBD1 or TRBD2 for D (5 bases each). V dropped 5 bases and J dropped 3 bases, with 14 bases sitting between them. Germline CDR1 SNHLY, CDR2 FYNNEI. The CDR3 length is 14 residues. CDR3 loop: CASSPGATFYEQYF. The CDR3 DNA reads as TGTGCCAGCAGTCCCGGGGCGACTTTCTACGAGCAGTACTTC.